These T cell receptor beta chains were read from a single sample in a study of graft-versus-host responses after intestinal transplantation. What these receptors recognize is not known. The assay was immunoSEQ multiplex PCR, and TCRdb's table has in-frame clones only and misses some. Counted here are around 90,000 clones, roughly 92% occurring once; the ten biggest clones make up over 0.3%. Sequencing was performed on unstimulated CD4+ T cells sorted from spleen or lymph node cells, taken before intestinal transplant. The receptor source for this set is a human donor who received an intestinal transplant. Each CDR3 is given with its conserved first and last residue. The D gene is left open where the match is weak. Only part of the rows carry a size: once, few, many, or a class if the clone is expanded.

D gene	V gene	clone size	J gene	CDR3 DNA	CDR3 protein
.	TRBV7-8	.	TRBJ2-5	TGTGCCAGCAGCCTCCAAGAGACCCAGTACTTC	CASSLQETQYF
TRBD2	TRBV5-1	.	TRBJ2-2	TGCGCCAGCACCGCTAGCGGGAACACCGGGGAGCTGTTCTTT	CASTASGNTGELFF
.	TRBV19	.	TRBJ1-4	TGTGCCAGTAGTCTCGGGCCCCGAGGGACTAATGAAAAACTGTTTTTT	CASSLGPRGTNEKLFF
.	TRBV30	.	TRBJ1-2	TGTGCCTGGAACCAGGCACGAGGCTACACCTTC	CAWNQARGYTF
TRBD1	TRBV18	.	TRBJ1-2	TGTGCCAGCTCACTCGAACAGGGGGCTAACTATGGCTACACCTTC	CASSLEQGANYGYTF
.	TRBV11-3	.	TRBJ1-1	TGTGCCAGCAGCTTAGTCACAGACTTT	CASSLVTDF
TRBD1	TRBV4-1	.	TRBJ2-7	TGCGCCAGCAGCCAGCCGGGACAGGGGAAAGTCATACGGTACTTC	CASSQPGQGKVIRYF
.	TRBV19	.	TRBJ1-5	TGTGCCAGTAAGACGGAATATAGCAATCAGCCCCAGCATTTT	CASKTEYSNQPQHF
TRBD2	TRBV29-1	.	TRBJ2-1	TGCAGCGTTGAACCAACTAGCGGGAGTTTCGATGAGCAGTTCTTC	CSVEPTSGSFDEQFF
.	TRBV5-1	few	TRBJ2-7	TGCGCCAGCAGCTTGGAGAGAGTGACACTCGAGCAGTACTTC	CASSLERVTLEQYF
.	TRBV28	.	TRBJ2-7	TGTGCCAGCAGTTTTACCGGGACGGTCAACTACGAGCAGTACTTC	CASSFTGTVNYEQYF
TRBD2	TRBV18	.	TRBJ2-5	TGTGCCAGCTCACCCGGGACTAGCGGGAGTCTCAAGACCCAGTACTTC	CASSPGTSGSLKTQYF
TRBD1	TRBV7-9	.	TRBJ2-1	TGTGCCAGCAGCTCATTAATAAGACAGGGTGGCTACAATGAGCAGTTCTTC	CASSSLIRQGGYNEQFF
TRBD2	TRBV19	.	TRBJ2-1	TGTGCCAGTAGTATGACTAGCGGGACCCCCTACAATGAGCAGTTCTTC	CASSMTSGTPYNEQFF
.	TRBV4-1	few	TRBJ1-3	TGCGCCAGCAGCCGATGGACAGCCAGCTCTGGAAACACCATATATTTT	CASSRWTASSGNTIYF
TRBD1	TRBV6-1	.	TRBJ2-7	TGTGCCAGCAGCGTCAGGGGGCGCGCCTACGAGCAGTACTTC	CASSVRGRAYEQYF
.	TRBV6-5	once	TRBJ2-1	TGTGCCAGCAGTGAATCACAGGGCGGTGAGCAGTTCTTC	CASSESQGGEQFF
.	TRBV4-1	.	TRBJ1-2	TGCGCCAGCAGCCAAGATAATAGGGGTAACTATGGCTACACCTTC	CASSQDNRGNYGYTF
TRBD2	TRBV5-1	.	TRBJ2-7	TGCGCCAGCTCCCGGACTAGCGGGAATAATACGAGGTACGAGCAGTACTTC	CASSRTSGNNTRYEQYF
TRBD1	TRBV6-1	.	TRBJ1-5	TGTGCCAGCAGTGCCGGGACAGGGGTTAGGGGCAATCAGCCCCAGCATTTT	CASSAGTGVRGNQPQHF
TRBD2	TRBV10-1	.	TRBJ2-3	TGCGCCAGCTTGGCTAGCGGAAGCACAGATACGCAGTATTTT	CASLASGSTDTQYF
.	TRBV5-4	.	TRBJ2-3	TGTGCCAGCAGCGGGCGCTGGGGTGGGTCGACAGATACGCAGTATTTT	CASSGRWGGSTDTQYF
.	TRBV5-5	.	TRBJ2-7	TGTGCCAGCAGCGTGGAGGGGGGGACAGGTTCCTACGAGCAGTACTTC	CASSVEGGTGSYEQYF
TRBD2	TRBV13	.	TRBJ2-7	TGTGCCAGCAGCTTAGCCAGGACTAGCGGGAGATACGAGCAGTACTTC	CASSLARTSGRYEQYF
TRBD1	TRBV2	.	TRBJ1-4	TGTGCCAGCAGTGACGACAGGGGTACTAATGAAAAACTGTTTTTT	CASSDDRGTNEKLFF
TRBD1	TRBV19	.	TRBJ1-2	TGTGCCAGTAGTATTGACAGGGCCAACTATGGCTACACCTTC	CASSIDRANYGYTF
TRBD2	TRBV6-4	.	TRBJ2-7	TGTGCCAGCAGGAACGCGGTAGCGGGATTGGGAGAGCAGTACTTC	CASRNAVAGLGEQYF
.	TRBV23-1	.	TRBJ1-5	TGCGCCAGCAGTCAATGTGGGAGGGTCTTCAATCAGCCCCAGCATTTT	CASSQCGRVFNQPQHF
.	TRBV5-1	.	TRBJ2-7	TGCGCCAGCAGCTTGGTTGGGATTGAATCCTACGAGCAGTACTTC	CASSLVGIESYEQYF
TRBD2	TRBV4-1	.	TRBJ2-3	TGCGCCAGCAGCCAAGTGACTAGCGGGACAGATACGCAGTATTTT	CASSQVTSGTDTQYF
TRBD1	TRBV19	few	TRBJ1-3	TGTGCCAGTAGTGGGACAGGAGGTGGAAACACCATATATTTT	CASSGTGGGNTIYF
.	TRBV5-6	few	TRBJ2-5	TGTGCCAGCAGCCTCAGAGAGACCCAGTACTTC	CASSLRETQYF
.	TRBV29-1	.	TRBJ1-3	TGCAGCGTTGGTATCTCTGGAAACACCATATATTTT	CSVGISGNTIYF
.	TRBV27	.	TRBJ1-2	TGTGCCAGCAGTTTGTCAAGATTCGATGGCTACACCTTC	CASSLSRFDGYTF
.	TRBV6-1	.	TRBJ1-1	TGTGCCAGCAGTGAGACAGGGAACACTGAAGCTTTCTTT	CASSETGNTEAFF
TRBD1	TRBV4-1	.	TRBJ2-2	TGCGCCAGCAGCCCCATTGGTACAGGGGGAGCCGGGGAGCTGTTTTTT	CASSPIGTGGAGELFF
.	TRBV6-6	.	TRBJ2-3	TGTGCCAGCAGTTACCTAGCATACGATACGCAGTATTTT	CASSYLAYDTQYF
TRBD1	TRBV30	.	TRBJ2-7	TGTGCCGGACAGGGGGCGAGAAGCTACGAGCAGTACTTC	CAGQGARSYEQYF
TRBD1	TRBV9	.	TRBJ2-7	TGTGCCAGCAGCGGACAGGGGAATCCATCCTACGAGCAGTACTTC	CASSGQGNPSYEQYF
.	TRBV7-8	once	TRBJ2-7	TGTGCCAGCAGCTCCATTTCCTACGAGCAGTACTTC	CASSSISYEQYF
TRBD1	TRBV7-9	.	TRBJ1-1	TGTGCCAGCAGCTTAAGTCCAGGACAGGGAAACACTGAAGCTTTCTTT	CASSLSPGQGNTEAFF
.	TRBV28	.	TRBJ1-4	TGTGCCAGCAGTTTATTACTTCCGAATGAAAAACTGTTTTTT	CASSLLLPNEKLFF
.	TRBV5-1	.	TRBJ1-5	TGCGCCAGCAGCTTGGAACCCCGACAGTATAGCAATCAGCCCCAGCATTTT	CASSLEPRQYSNQPQHF
TRBD1	TRBV5-3	.	TRBJ2-3	TGTGCCAGCAGCCACCGGGACAGTGGCACAGATACGCAGTATTTT	CASSHRDSGTDTQYF
.	TRBV9	once	TRBJ2-2	TGTGCCAGCAGCTCCATGGGGGGGGAGCTGTTTTTT	CASSSMGGELFF
.	TRBV7-2	.	TRBJ2-7	TGTGCCAGCAGCTTAGAACTAGTTGCTTGGGAGCAGTACTTC	CASSLELVAWEQYF
TRBD2	TRBV10-1	.	TRBJ2-1	TGCGCCAGCAGTGATGGGGGAGGGCCCGTGAATGAGCAGTTCTTC	CASSDGGGPVNEQFF
.	TRBV20-1	.	TRBJ1-2	TGCAGTGCTAGGGTCGGCTATGGCTACACCTTC	CSARVGYGYTF
.	TRBV7-9	.	TRBJ2-1	TGTGCCAGCAGCTCCGGGGTGGCGGGCTCCTACAATGAGCAGTTCTTC	CASSSGVAGSYNEQFF
.	TRBV5-1	.	TRBJ2-3	TGCGCCAGCAGCTTAACACAAAAATTCACAGATACGCAGTATTTT	CASSLTQKFTDTQYF